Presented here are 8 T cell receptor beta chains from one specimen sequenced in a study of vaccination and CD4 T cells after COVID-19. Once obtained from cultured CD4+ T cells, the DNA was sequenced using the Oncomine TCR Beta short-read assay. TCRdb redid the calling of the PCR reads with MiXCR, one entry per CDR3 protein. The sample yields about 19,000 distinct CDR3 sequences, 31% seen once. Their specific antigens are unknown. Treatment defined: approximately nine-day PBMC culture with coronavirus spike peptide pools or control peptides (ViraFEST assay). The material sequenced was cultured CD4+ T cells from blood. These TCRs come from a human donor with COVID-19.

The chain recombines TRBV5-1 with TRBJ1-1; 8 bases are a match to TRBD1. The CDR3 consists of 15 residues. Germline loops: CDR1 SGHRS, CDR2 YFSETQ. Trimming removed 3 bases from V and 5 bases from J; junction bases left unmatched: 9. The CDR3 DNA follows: TGCGCCAGCAGCTCTACGGGGACAGGAACAACTGAAGCTTTCTTT. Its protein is CASSSTGTGTTEAFF.

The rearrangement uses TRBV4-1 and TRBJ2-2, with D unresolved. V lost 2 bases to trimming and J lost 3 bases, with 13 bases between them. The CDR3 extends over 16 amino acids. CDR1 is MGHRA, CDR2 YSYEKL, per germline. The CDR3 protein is CASSQSPGWDTGELFF. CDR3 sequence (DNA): TGCGCCAGCAGCCAATCCCCAGGTTGGGACACCGGGGAGCTGTTTTTT.

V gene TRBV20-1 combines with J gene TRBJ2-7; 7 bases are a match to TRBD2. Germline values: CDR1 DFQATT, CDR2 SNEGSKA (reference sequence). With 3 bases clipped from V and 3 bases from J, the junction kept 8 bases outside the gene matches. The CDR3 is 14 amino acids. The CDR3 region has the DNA TGCAGTGCTAGTGGGGGAGGGCTACTCTACGAGCAGTACTTC. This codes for CSASGGGLLYEQYF.

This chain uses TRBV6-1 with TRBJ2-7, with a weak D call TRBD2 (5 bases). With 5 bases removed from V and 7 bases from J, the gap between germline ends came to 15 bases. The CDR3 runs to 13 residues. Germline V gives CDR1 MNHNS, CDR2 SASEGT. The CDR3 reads CASSHGGGLEQYF. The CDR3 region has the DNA TGTGCCAGCAGTCATGGAGGCGGACTGGAGCAGTACTTC.

This CDR3 reads CASSLGGVQEFF. In nucleotides, the CDR3 is TGTGCCAGCAGCTTAGGTGGGGTTCAGGAGTTCTTC. The chain has TRBV11-2 and TRBJ2-1; D gene unclear. Germline loops: CDR1 SGHAT, CDR2 FQNNGV. The CDR3 runs 12 residues. The ends were cut back, 1 base at V and 14 bases at J, with 12 bases in the middle. Combining the CDR3 with reference TRBV11-2 and TRBJ2-1 gives the whole variable domain EAGVAQSPRYKIIEKRQSVAFWCNPISGHATLYWYQQILGQGPKLLIQFQNNGVVDDSQLPKDRFSAERLKGVDSTLKIQPAKLEDSAVYLCASSLGGVQEFFGPGTRLTVL.

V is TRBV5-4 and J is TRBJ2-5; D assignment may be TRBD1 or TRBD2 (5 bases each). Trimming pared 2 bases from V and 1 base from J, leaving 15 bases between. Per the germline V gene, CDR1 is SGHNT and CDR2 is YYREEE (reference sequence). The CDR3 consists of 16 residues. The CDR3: CASSFFDIGAQETQYF. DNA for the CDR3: TGTGCCAGCAGCTTCTTCGACATCGGGGCCCAAGAGACCCAGTACTTC.

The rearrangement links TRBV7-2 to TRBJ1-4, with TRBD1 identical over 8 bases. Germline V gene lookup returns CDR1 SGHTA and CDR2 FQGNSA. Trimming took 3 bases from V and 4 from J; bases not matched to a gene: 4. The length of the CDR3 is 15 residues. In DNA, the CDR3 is TGTGCCAGCAGCTTCGACAGGGGCTTTAATGAAAAACTGTTTTTT. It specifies CASSFDRGFNEKLFF.

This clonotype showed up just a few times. The CDR3 loop reads CASSLTGRSPLHF. The CDR3 coding sequence is TGTGCCAGCAGTTTGACAGGGAGGTCACCCCTCCACTTT. This sequence joins TRBV12-3 or TRBV12-4 and TRBJ1-6; TRBD1 aligns across 7 bases. CDR3 length: 13 residues. V was pared by 3 bases and J by 10 bases, with 3 bases of the junction left unmatched.